A single sample gave rise to the 4 T cell receptor beta chains below, sequenced in a study of T cells in women clearing cervical HPV infection. Some clones are missing from TCRdb's copy, which holds only in-frame ones; the method was immunoSEQ multiplex PCR. The sample table sets out fewer than 35,000 clones. Source material: blood buffy coat. The receptors originated from a woman between 18 and 69 years old with a cervical HPV16 infection that either progressed to CIN3+ or cleared (not recorded which).

With respect to this clone: The read ends 3 residues early relative to the CDR3; the germline J gene fills the gap. The V and J genes are TRBV7-1 and TRBJ2-5; 16 nucleotides line up with TRBD2. TRBV7-1 is an ORF for which the function is uncertain. V lost 2 bases to trimming and J lost 6 bases; unmatched junction nucleotides: 15. The CDR3 consists of 20 residues. Incomplete CDR3 DNA: TGTGCCAGCAGCTCACTCGGGGGGGGACTAGCGGGAGGGATCGGGAAGACC. Encoded protein: CASSSLGGGLAGGIGKT. The CDR3 reads in full as CASSSLGGGLAGGIGKTQYF.

Turning to this clone: The read stops 3 residues short of the end of the CDR3; the missing end is completed from the germline J gene. The V and J genes are TRBV2 and TRBJ1-4; 8 nucleotides align to TRBD1. Germline trimming cut 6 bases from V and 4 bases from J; bases unmatched to any gene: 4. CDR3 length equals 14 residues. Germline CDR1 reads SNHLY; CDR2 reads FYNNEI. The CDR3: CASSRDRFNEKLFF. The sequenced part of the CDR3 DNA is TGTGCCAGCAGCAGGGACAGGTTTAATGAAAAA. The whole variable domain, remainder taken from reference TRBV2 and TRBJ1-4, is EPEVTQTPSHQVTQMGQEVILRCVPISNHLYFYWYRQILGQKVEFLVSFYNNEISEKSEIFDDQFSVERPDGSNFTLKIRSTKLEDSAMYFCASSRDRFNEKLFFGSGTQLSVL.

For this clone: The read terminates 3 residues before the CDR3 end, so the remaining end is supplied by the germline J gene. The chain employs TRBV7-2 and TRBJ2-1; 9 bases map to TRBD2. V gave up 6 bases and J gave up 8 bases; unmatched junction bases: 11. CDR1 is SGHTA, CDR2 FQGNSA, per germline. The CDR3 consists of 15 residues. CDR3 amino acids: CASRIGSGRTDEQFF. CDR3 bases read: TGTGCCAGCAGAATCGGCAGCGGGAGGACGGATGAG.

As to this clone: The read ends 3 residues before the CDR3 terminus; that terminus is restored from the germline J gene. The rearrangement links TRBV4-2 to TRBJ2-7; perhaps TRBD1 as D (5 bases). The CDR3 extends over 14 amino acids. Germline V lookup: CDR1 LGHNA, CDR2 YNFKEQ. Trimming removed 1 base from V and 6 bases from J, with 13 bases in between. CDR3 bases read: TGTGCCAGCAGCCAAGTCATGCTAGGGGCCGAG. This sequence encodes CASSQVMLGAE. The entire CDR3 sequence reads CASSQVMLGAEQYF.